Below, 21 T cell receptor beta chains from the same sample are listed, as sequenced in a study of CD8+ T cells in alopecia areata. cDNA reverse transcribed from extracted RNA served as the sequencing template. Clones were read by immunoSEQ multiplex PCR, and TCRdb kept only the in-frame ones, dropping some. There are more than 11,000 clones in the sample; around 60% occur only once, and roughly 3.9% lies in the top ten. Once sorted, CD4+ cells from four or five patients yielded CD25+CD127- cells. The sequencing input was CD4+ Tregs sorted from blood. The receptors come from a human donor with alopecia areata.

V usage is TRBV10-3 and J usage is TRBJ2-7; D possibly corresponds to TRBD1 (8 bases). The CDR3 is 19 residues long. Trimming left V 0 bases short and J 0 bases short, with 21 bases between. The germline V gene encodes CDR1 ENHRY and CDR2 SYGVKD. CDR3: CAISESQGADGRTSYEQYF. CDR3 nucleotides: TGTGCCATCAGTGAGTCCCAGGGGGCTGACGGGAGGACCTCCTACGAGCAGTACTTC.

This chain connects TRBV5-1 to TRBJ1-1; D may be TRBD1 (5 bases). V gave up 4 bases and J gave up 4 bases, with 26 bases separating them. Germline V gene data show CDR1 as SGHRS and CDR2 as YFSETQ. This CDR3 contains 18 residues. CDR3 nucleotide sequence: TGCGCCAGCAGCCCTAGTCAAGGTTTAGGGGAATGGGGCACTGAAGCTTTCTTT. It translates to CASSPSQGLGEWGTEAFF. The full variable domain, its missing parts supplied by reference TRBV5-1 and TRBJ1-1, is KAGVTQTPRYLIKTRGQQVTLSCSPISGHRSVSWYQQTPGQGLQFLFEYFSETQRNKGNFPGRFSGRQFSNSRSEMNVSTLELGDSALYLCASSPSQGLGEWGTEAFFGQGTRLTVV.

By sample fraction, this clone is medium-sized. CDR3 in amino acids: CASSLARLGNQPQHF. The CDR3 bases are TGTGCCAGCAGTTTAGCTCGGCTGGGCAATCAGCCCCAGCATTTT. V and J are TRBV28 and TRBJ1-5; D is ambiguous. The CDR3 has 15 amino acids. The V gene's germline CDR1 is MDHEN and CDR2 SYDVKM. Trimming stripped 2 bases from V and 2 bases from J, with 10 bases between.

The chain links TRBV28 to TRBJ1-1, with TRBD1 matching over 7 bases. From germline, CDR1 is MDHEN and CDR2 SYDVKM. The length of the CDR3 is 15 residues. The J segment lost 3 bases and the V segment lost 3 bases, leaving 7 bases of the junction unmatched. The CDR3 DNA reads TGTGCCAGCAGTTTCCCCGACAGGGTGGACACTGAAGCTTTCTTT. Translating it yields CASSFPDRVDTEAFF.

The chain employs TRBV5-1 and TRBJ2-5; D is ambiguous. Germline values: CDR1 SGHRS, CDR2 YFSETQ. CDR3 size: 12 residues. V lost 2 bases to trimming and J lost 3 bases, with 5 bases between them. CDR3 DNA: TGCGCCAGCAGCTTCTTGGAAGAGACCCAGTACTTC. It is translated as CASSFLEETQYF.

This clone occurred once. The chain couples TRBV27 to TRBJ1-2; 8 bases align to TRBD1. Germline lookup yields CDR1 MNHEY and CDR2 SMNVEV (reference sequence). The CDR3 is 18 residues long. V was pared by 4 bases and J by 5 bases, with 18 bases of the junction left unmatched. This CDR3 reads CASSSTRLRDRGGYGYTF. CDR3 DNA: TGTGCCAGCAGTTCCACCCGATTAAGAGACAGGGGTGGGTATGGCTACACCTTC.

The gene calls are TRBV5-4 and TRBJ1-2; D is possibly TRBD1 (5 bases). V lost 4 bases and J lost 8, with 18 bases in between. Germline V gene data show CDR1 as SGHNT and CDR2 as YYREEE (reference sequence). This CDR3 region has 14 residues. CDR3 protein: CASSLGLYPAGYTF. DNA for the CDR3: TGTGCCAGCAGCCTGGGACTCTACCCGGCGGGCTACACCTTC.

This clone was seen only a few times. The gene calls are TRBV5-1 and TRBJ2-5, with TRBD1 matching 8 bases. Matching the DNA end better, TRBJ2-7 makes the J call doubtful. CDR3 size: 15 residues. Germline V gene sequence: CDR1 SGHRS, CDR2 YFSETQ. The CDR3 reads CASSIGQGNTYEQYF. CDR3 in DNA: TGCGCCAGCAGCATAGGACAGGGAAACACCTACGAGCAGTACTTC.

The rearrangement joins TRBV11-3 to TRBJ2-1; 13 bases are a match to TRBD2. The CDR3 contains 18 residues. Trimming removed 3 bases from V and 9 bases from J; junction bases left unmatched: 14. From germline, CDR1 is SGHNT and CDR2 YENEEA. DNA for the CDR3: TGTGCCAGCAGCTTCGACCAGGGACTAGCGGGATACGTCGGTGAGCAGTTCTTC. Translation: CASSFDQGLAGYVGEQFF.

This rearrangement joins TRBV7-3 to TRBJ1-1; no clear D gene. The germline V and J ends were trimmed by 2 bases and 2 bases, with 6 bases remaining between them. CDR3 length equals 13 residues. Germline V CDR1 and CDR2: SGHTA, FQGTGA. The CDR3 spells CASSLLANTEAFF. For the CDR3, the DNA is TGTGCCAGCAGCTTATTGGCTAACACTGAAGCTTTCTTT.

In this sample, this clone turned up a few times. This chain connects TRBV19 to TRBJ1-2; D possibly corresponds to TRBD1 (6 bases). Between the trimmed V and J ends, which lost 7 bases and 2 bases, there was a span of 17 bases. This CDR3 has 15 amino acids. Germline V gene lookup returns CDR1 LNHDA and CDR2 SQIVND (reference sequence). The CDR3 nucleotides read TGTGCCAGTACGGTACCAGGGGCCCTAAACTATGGCTACACCTTC. Its protein is CASTVPGALNYGYTF.

By frequency in the sample, this clone is medium-sized. This chain links TRBV6-6 with TRBJ2-3; 7 bases align to TRBD2. The CDR3 runs to 14 residues. After removal of 7 bases from V and 2 bases from J, the junction contained 6 bases not matched to a gene. Germline V gene data show CDR1 as MNHNY and CDR2 as SVGAGI (reference sequence). CDR3 sequence reads: CASTVAGPTDTQYF. DNA for the CDR3: TGTGCCAGCACGGTAGCGGGCCCCACAGATACGCAGTATTTT.

The chain uses TRBV27 and TRBJ2-1; 11 positions match TRBD2. Germline trimming cut 6 bases from V and 2 bases from J; bases unmatched to any gene: 3. Germline lookup yields CDR1 MNHEY and CDR2 SMNVEV (reference sequence). This CDR3 is built from 15 residues. CDR3 DNA sequence: TGTGCCAGCAGCCGGGGACTAGCGGCCTACAATGAGCAGTTCTTC. Protein product: CASSRGLAAYNEQFF.

The genes are TRBV2 and TRBJ2-3; 8 bases are a match to TRBD2. Germline V gene data show CDR1 as SNHLY and CDR2 as FYNNEI. The CDR3 covers 15 residues. With 7 bases clipped from V and 3 bases from J, the junction kept 9 bases outside the gene matches. The CDR3 is CASIPAGVGTDTQYF. For the CDR3, the DNA is TGTGCCAGCATACCAGCGGGAGTGGGGACAGATACGCAGTATTTT. The variable domain in full, completed from reference TRBV2 and TRBJ2-3, reads EPEVTQTPSHQVTQMGQEVILRCVPISNHLYFYWYRQILGQKVEFLVSFYNNEISEKSEIFDDQFSVERPDGSNFTLKIRSTKLEDSAMYFCASIPAGVGTDTQYFGPGTRLTVL.

By sample share, this clone is medium-sized. The chain has TRBV27 and TRBJ2-6; D call uncertain. The CDR3 totals 13 residues. The V gene lost 3 bases and the J gene lost 4 bases, with 4 bases spanning the gap. Germline CDR1 and CDR2: MNHEY and SMNVEV (reference sequence). CDR3 sequence (DNA): TGTGCCAGCAGTTTGGGAGGGGCCAACGTCCTGACTTTC. Translating it yields CASSLGGANVLTF.

The chain uses TRBV6-4 and TRBJ1-1, with D unclear. Germline values: CDR1 MRHNA, CDR2 SNTAGT. The CDR3 contains 10 residues. V gave up 8 bases and J gave up 4 bases, with 5 bases separating them. CDR3 residues: CASVGTEAFF. For the CDR3, the DNA is TGTGCCAGCGTGGGCACTGAAGCTTTCTTT.

The rearrangement uses TRBV6-1 and TRBJ2-7, with TRBD1 matching over 8 bases. V trimming: 3 bases; J trimming: 2 bases; junction bases outside the gene matches: 6. This CDR3 has 15 amino acids. Germline loops: CDR1 MNHNS, CDR2 SASEGT. The CDR3 is CASSDRRQGTYEQYF. The CDR3 bases are TGTGCCAGCAGTGACCGCCGACAGGGGACCTACGAGCAGTACTTC.

The V call is TRBV5-1, the J call TRBJ2-3; TRBD1 matches at 8 bases. The CDR3 contains 16 residues. V trimming: 3 bases; J trimming: 1 base; junction bases outside the gene matches: 7. The germline V gene has CDR1 SGHRS and CDR2 YFSETQ. The CDR3 reads CASSSAPGQGTDTQYF. Written as DNA, the CDR3 is TGCGCCAGCAGCTCCGCTCCGGGACAGGGCACAGATACGCAGTATTTT.

In its sample, this clone was seen a few times. The chain joins TRBV2 to TRBJ2-1; no firm D call. CDR1 and CDR2 from the germline V gene are SNHLY and FYNNEI. The CDR3 runs 15 residues. V dropped 0 bases and J dropped 2 bases, with 8 bases sitting between them. The CDR3 here is CASSEANPPYNEQFF. CDR3 bases: TGTGCCAGCAGTGAAGCAAACCCTCCCTACAATGAGCAGTTCTTC.

This clone was seen more than once but under ten times. The rearrangement links TRBV25-1 to TRBJ2-7, with 13 bases aligning to TRBD2. The V segment lost 3 bases and the J segment 4 bases; nucleotides outside the gene matches: 6. Germline V gives CDR1 MGHDK, CDR2 SYGVNS. The CDR3 loop spans 16 amino acids. CDR3 sequence: CASSDGGTSGIYEQYF. CDR3 in DNA: TGTGCCAGCAGTGATGGAGGGACTAGCGGGATTTACGAGCAGTACTTC.

This chain joins TRBV7-9 and TRBJ2-7; D might be TRBD2 (6 bases). The CDR3 is made up of 14 amino acids. In germline, CDR1 is SEHNR, CDR2 FQNEAQ (reference sequence). Trimming pared 8 bases from V and 0 bases from J, leaving 14 bases between. The CDR3 DNA reads TGTGCCAGCCAGACGGGACTCAACTCCTACGAGCAGTACTTC. It specifies CASQTGLNSYEQYF.